This T cell receptor (beta chain) is drawn from a study of blood T cell repertoires in COVID-19. Trimming took 7 bases from V and 8 from J; bases not matched to a gene: 13. The CDR3 is 16 amino acids. CDR1 and CDR2 from the germline V gene are SGHRS and YFSETQ. Produced via immunoSEQ multiplex PCR; TCRdb's table is partial and in-frame only. This sample has roughly 110,000 clones, with 80% found just once. This clone was detected only a few times. Material: peripheral blood. This receptor was taken from a man aged 70-80 years with acute or convalescent COVID-19. The chain carries TRBV5-1 and TRBJ2-3; 13 nucleotides line up with TRBD2. DNA of the CDR3: TGCGCCAGCTCCTCAACCGGGACTAGCGGGGCGGCTACGCAGTATTTT. Protein product: CASSSTGTSGAATQYF.